This TCR beta chain is from a study of CD8+ T cells in alopecia areata. Study information: A 6-month off-drug phase came after tofacitinib, which had lasted 6 to 18 months. Findings and limits, study-wide: Only a single nonresponder existed, so baseline CD8+ expansion links stay unclear.

Notes on this clone: What it binds is unknown.

In germline, CDR1 is SGHDT, CDR2 YYEEEE. V was pared by 1 base and J by 5 bases, with 7 bases between. This CDR3 has 12 residues. Extracted from the samples, RNA was reverse transcribed into cDNA to serve as the sequencing template. Profiled with immunoSEQ multiplex PCR; TCRdb holds only in-frame clones, not every one. The table includes 80,000 or so clones, roughly 70% detected once. Described treatment: oral pan-JAK inhibitor, 5-10 mg twice daily. Peripheral blood and lesional scalp punch biopsies came from alopecia areata patients. This receptor was obtained from a human donor with alopecia areata. This rearrangement joins TRBV5-6 to TRBJ2-7; D is ambiguous. The sample consisted of CD8+ T cells sorted from blood, taken at week 24, from a patient treated with tofacitinib. The CDR3 reads CASSLLGDEQYF. The DNA of the CDR3 is TGTGCCAGCAGCTTGTTAGGAGACGAGCAGTACTTC.